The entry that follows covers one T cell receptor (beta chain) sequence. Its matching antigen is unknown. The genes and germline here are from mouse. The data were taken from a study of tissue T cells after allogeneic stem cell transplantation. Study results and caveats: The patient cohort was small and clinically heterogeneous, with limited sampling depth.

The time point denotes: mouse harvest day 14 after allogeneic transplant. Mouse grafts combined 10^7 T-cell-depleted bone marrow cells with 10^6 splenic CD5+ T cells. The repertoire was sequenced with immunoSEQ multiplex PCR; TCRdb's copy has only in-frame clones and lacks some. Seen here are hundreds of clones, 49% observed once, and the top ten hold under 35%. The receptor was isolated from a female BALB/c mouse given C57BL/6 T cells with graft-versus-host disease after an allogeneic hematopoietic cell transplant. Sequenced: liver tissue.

The CDR3 DNA, read in part, is TGTGCCAGCTCCTCAGGGGGCCGAGACACCCAGTAC. It specifies CASSSGGRDTQY. The entire CDR3 protein reads CASSSGGRDTQYF. The chain joins TRBV12-1 to TRBJ2-5; the match to TRBD1 covers 8 bases. The CDR3 end is not reached by the read, which stops 1 residue before it; the germline J gene fills it in. After removal of 4 bases from V and 5 bases from J, the junction contained 4 bases not matched to a gene. Per the germline V gene, CDR1 is SGHSN and CDR2 is HYEKVE. The CDR3 sequence is 13 residues long.